A single sample gave rise to the 17 T cell receptor beta chains below, sequenced in a study of blood T cell repertoires in COVID-19. Here immunoSEQ multiplex PCR was the method, and the copy in TCRdb shows in-frame clones only, minus some. The data hold about 500,000 clones, with roughly nine tenths observed a single time. Sample: peripheral blood. Receptor source: a woman aged 45-65 years with COVID-19, enrolled during active disease.

The chain joins TRBV14 to TRBJ1-3; D unclear. CDR3 size: 16 residues. Germline V gene sequence: CDR1 SGHDN, CDR2 FVKESK. V shed 1 base and J shed 4 bases, with 14 bases lying between them. CDR3 amino acids: CASSQGTRSIGNTIYF. DNA of the CDR3: TGTGCCAGCAGCCAAGGAACACGGAGTATCGGAAACACCATATATTTT. The full variable domain, its missing parts supplied by reference TRBV14 and TRBJ1-3, is EAGVTQFPSHSVIEKGQTVTLRCDPISGHDNLYWYRRVMGKEIKFLLHFVKESKQDESGMPNNRFLAERTGGTYSTLKVQPAELEDSGVYFCASSQGTRSIGNTIYFGEGSWLTVV.

This rearrangement joins TRBV28 to TRBJ1-5; no clear D. The CDR3 loop spans 14 amino acids. The germline gives CDR1 MDHEN, CDR2 SYDVKM. V lost 4 bases to trimming and J lost 7 bases, with 14 bases between them. The CDR3 DNA follows: TGTGCCAGCAGTTCGAGGGTTGGATTACAGCCCCAGCATTTT. Translating gives CASSSRVGLQPQHF.

V usage is TRBV7-8 and J usage is TRBJ2-3; weak D call: TRBD1 (5 bases). This CDR3 is built from 13 residues. Germline V lookup: CDR1 SGHVS, CDR2 FQNEAQ. Trimming took off 5 bases at V and 3 bases at J, with 9 bases between the two ends. CDR3 region: CASSRDRTDTQYF. The CDR3 nucleotides are TGTGCCAGCAGCCGTGACAGAACAGATACGCAGTATTTT.

The rearrangement joins TRBV5-1 to TRBJ1-2; tentatively, D is TRBD1 (5 bases). This CDR3 has 17 residues. V was clipped by 4 bases and J by 5 bases, with 24 bases between them. The germline V gene has CDR1 SGHRS and CDR2 YFSETQ. The CDR3 region has the DNA TGCGCCAGCAGCGGTGGGGGGACCGAAACTTTAACTTATGGCTACACCTTC. This gives the protein CASSGGGTETLTYGYTF.

The chain recombines TRBV2 with TRBJ2-3; TRBD2 might be the D (6 bases). Trimming took off 2 bases at V and 1 base at J, with 13 bases between the two ends. Germline CDR1 and CDR2: SNHLY and FYNNEI. This CDR3 has 16 residues. The CDR3 DNA sequence: TGTGCCAGCAGTGAAATGGGACCGGGAGGCACAGATACGCAGTATTTT. Translation: CASSEMGPGGTDTQYF.

The rearrangement uses TRBV5-6 and TRBJ1-2; 9 bases are a match to TRBD1. CDR1 is SGHDT, CDR2 YYEEEE, per germline. The CDR3 consists of 14 residues. Trimming took 4 bases from V and 8 from J; bases not matched to a gene: 9. The CDR3 region is CASSADRGAAGYTF. The DNA of the CDR3 is TGTGCCAGCAGCGCGGACAGGGGCGCAGCCGGCTACACCTTC.

This chain uses TRBV3-1 (or the pseudogene TRBV3-2) with TRBJ1-2; D possibly corresponds to TRBD1 (6 bases). Per germline, CDR1 LGHDT and CDR2 YNNKEL (reference sequence). Trimming took 8 bases from V and 4 from J, leaving 17 bases between them. This CDR3 has 14 amino acids. The CDR3 bases are TGTGCCAGCTCCACAGGGCCTCGGGGCTATGGCTACACCTTC. This codes for CASSTGPRGYGYTF.

Written as DNA, the CDR3 is TGCAGCGCACAACAGGGGGCTAGCTACGAGCAGTACTTC. Amino acid sequence: CSAQQGASYEQYF. V gene TRBV29-1 combines with J gene TRBJ2-7; 9 bases are shared with TRBD1. Germline loops: CDR1 SQVTM, CDR2 ANQGSEA. This CDR3 comprises 13 residues. V trimming: 7 bases; J trimming: 3 bases; junction bases outside the gene matches: 7.

This clone came up once. The DNA for the CDR3 is TGTGCCACCAGTGACCCGGACTGGTACTTC. It yields the protein CATSDPDWYF. The gene calls are TRBV24-1 and TRBJ2-7; D may be TRBD2 (5 bases). The germline V gene encodes CDR1 KGHDR and CDR2 SFDVKD. V lost 4 bases, J lost 12 bases, and 9 bases lay in between. The CDR3 is made up of 10 amino acids.

The rearrangement links TRBV10-3 to TRBJ2-4, with D unresolved. This CDR3 has 9 residues. Germline CDR1 reads ENHRY; CDR2 reads SYGVKD. V shed 5 bases and J shed 11 bases, with 4 bases lying between them. CDR3 protein: CAISPVQYF. The CDR3 DNA reads TGTGCCATCAGTCCGGTTCAGTACTTC.

The chain links TRBV5-6 to TRBJ1-1; unclear D gene. V was shortened by 1 base and J by 8 bases, with 12 bases between the two germline ends. This CDR3 contains 13 residues. The germline V gene has CDR1 SGHDT and CDR2 YYEEEE. The CDR3 reads CASSLLDTLEAFF. The CDR3 DNA reads TGTGCCAGCAGCTTGCTTGATACTCTAGAAGCTTTCTTT.

J is TRBJ2-7 and V is TRBV12-3 or TRBV12-4, with D perhaps TRBD1 (6 bases). Trimming stripped 6 bases from V and 5 bases from J, with 14 bases between. The CDR3 spans 13 residues. The CDR3, as DNA: TGTGCCAGCAGAAAATGGACAGCCCACGAGCAGTACTTC. Translated, it gives CASRKWTAHEQYF.

The chain uses TRBV6-4 and TRBJ1-2, with TRBD1 matching 7 bases. Germline CDR1 is MRHNA and CDR2 is SNTAGT. V trimming: 5 bases; J trimming: 4 bases; junction bases outside the gene matches: 13. The CDR3 is made up of 16 amino acids. The CDR3 loop is CASSPDRDRKGYGYTF. CDR3 nucleotide sequence: TGTGCCAGCAGTCCTGATCGGGACAGAAAGGGCTATGGCTACACCTTC.

The genes are TRBV30 and TRBJ1-6; 7 nucleotides line up with TRBD1. The CDR3 length is 15 residues. V gave up 2 bases and J gave up 5 bases; unmatched junction bases: 6. Germline CDR1 reads GTSNPN; CDR2 reads SVGIG (reference sequence). The CDR3 loop reads CAWSLLGTDNSPLHF. For the CDR3, the DNA is TGTGCCTGGAGTTTATTAGGGACAGATAATTCACCCCTCCACTTT.

This rearrangement joins TRBV15 to TRBJ1-1; 7 bases are a match to TRBD1. Germline CDR1 and CDR2: LNHNV and YYDKDF (reference sequence). This CDR3 contains 13 residues. Losses at the gene ends were 2 bases for V and 4 bases for J; bases not matched to a gene: 1. CDR3 in DNA: TGTGCCACCAGCAGACAGGGGGGCACTGAAGCTTTCTTT. Translating it yields CATSRQGGTEAFF.

This clone was seen more than once but under ten times. This sequence joins TRBV5-4 and TRBJ2-1, with TRBD2 matching 9 bases. CDR3 size: 16 residues. CDR1 and CDR2 (germline): SGHNT, YYREEE (reference sequence). The trim removed 4 bases at V and 8 bases at J, leaving 13 bases unmatched. CDR3: CASSPGGSGGIDEQFF. The CDR3 bases are TGTGCCAGCAGCCCTGGAGGCAGCGGGGGGATCGATGAGCAGTTCTTC.

This clone was detected once. The chain has TRBV14 and TRBJ1-3; D is ambiguous. In germline, CDR1 is SGHDN, CDR2 FVKESK. Trimming cost V 0 bases and J 5 bases, with 8 bases left between them. The CDR3 totals 14 residues. CDR3 DNA: TGTGCCAGCAGCCAAGATGCGGCGAGAAACACCATATATTTT. Amino acids: CASSQDAARNTIYF.